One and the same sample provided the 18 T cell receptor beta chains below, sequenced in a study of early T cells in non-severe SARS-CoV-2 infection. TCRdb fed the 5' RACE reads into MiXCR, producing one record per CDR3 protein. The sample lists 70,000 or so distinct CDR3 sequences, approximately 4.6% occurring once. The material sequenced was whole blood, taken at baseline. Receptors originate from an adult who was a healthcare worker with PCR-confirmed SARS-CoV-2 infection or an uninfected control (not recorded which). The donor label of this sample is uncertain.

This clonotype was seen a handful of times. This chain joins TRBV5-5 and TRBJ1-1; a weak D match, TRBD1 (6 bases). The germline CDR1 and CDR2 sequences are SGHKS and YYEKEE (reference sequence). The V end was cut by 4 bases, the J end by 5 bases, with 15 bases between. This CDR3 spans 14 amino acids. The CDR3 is CASSPPQGGTEAFF. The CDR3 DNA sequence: TGTGCCAGCAGCCCGCCACAGGGTGGGACTGAAGCTTTCTTT.

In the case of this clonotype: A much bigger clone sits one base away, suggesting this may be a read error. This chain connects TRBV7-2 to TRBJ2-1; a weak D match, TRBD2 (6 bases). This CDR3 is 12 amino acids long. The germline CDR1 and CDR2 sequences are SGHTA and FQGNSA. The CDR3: CASSLDYNVQFF. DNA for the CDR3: TGTGCCAGCAGCTTGGACTACAATGTGCAGTTCTTC.

The CDR3 nucleotides are TGTGCCAGCAGTGAAGAAACAGGGTCCACTGAAGCTTTCTTT. Its translation is CASSEETGSTEAFF. The chain is built from TRBV6-1 and TRBJ1-1, with a weak D call TRBD1 (6 bases). The CDR3 covers 14 residues. The germline CDR1 and CDR2 sequences are MNHNS and SASEGT. Trimming left V 1 base short and J 4 bases short, with 10 bases between.

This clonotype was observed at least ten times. The CDR3 sequence is CASSLSGGAHNEQFF. The CDR3, as DNA: TGTGCCAGCAGCCTCAGCGGGGGGGCCCACAATGAGCAGTTCTTC. The chain couples TRBV7-3 to TRBJ2-1, with 10 bases lining up with TRBD2. CDR1 and CDR2 (germline): SGHTA, FQGTGA. The V and J ends lost 5 bases and 5 bases, in that order; junction bases with no gene match: 6. The CDR3 length is 15 residues.

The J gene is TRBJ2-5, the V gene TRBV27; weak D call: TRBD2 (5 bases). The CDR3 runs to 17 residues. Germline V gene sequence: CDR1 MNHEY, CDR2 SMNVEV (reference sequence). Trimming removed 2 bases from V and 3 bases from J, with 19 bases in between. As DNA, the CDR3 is TGTGCCAGCAGTTTACAAGCGGCCCGAGGCCTTAAAGAGACCCAGTACTTC. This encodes CASSLQAARGLKETQYF.

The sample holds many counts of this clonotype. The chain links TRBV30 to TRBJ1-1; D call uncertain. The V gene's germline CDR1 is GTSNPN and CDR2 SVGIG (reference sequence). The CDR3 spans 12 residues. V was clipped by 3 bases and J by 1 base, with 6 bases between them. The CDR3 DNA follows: TGTGCCTGGAGGACTTCGAACACTGAAGCTTTCTTT. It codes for CAWRTSNTEAFF.

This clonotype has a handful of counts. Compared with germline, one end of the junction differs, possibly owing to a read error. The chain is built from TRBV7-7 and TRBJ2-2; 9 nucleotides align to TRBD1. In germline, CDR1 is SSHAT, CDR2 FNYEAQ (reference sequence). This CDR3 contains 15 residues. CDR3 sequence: CASSLAQGAAGELFF. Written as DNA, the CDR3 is TGTGCTAGCAGCTTAGCACAGGGGGCCGCCGGGGAGCTGTTTTTT.

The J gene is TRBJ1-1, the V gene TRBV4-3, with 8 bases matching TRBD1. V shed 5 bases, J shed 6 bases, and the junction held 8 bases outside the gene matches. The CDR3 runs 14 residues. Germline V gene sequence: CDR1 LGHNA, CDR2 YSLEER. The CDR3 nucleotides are TGCGCCAGCAGCACTCCGGACAGGGACGCTGAAGCTTTCTTT. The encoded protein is CASSTPDRDAEAFF.

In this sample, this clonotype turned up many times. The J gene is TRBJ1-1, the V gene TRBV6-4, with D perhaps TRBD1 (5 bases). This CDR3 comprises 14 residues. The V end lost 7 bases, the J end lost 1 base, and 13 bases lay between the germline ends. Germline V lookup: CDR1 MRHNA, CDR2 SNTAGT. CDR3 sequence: CASTLDQGNTEAFF. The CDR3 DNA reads TGTGCCAGCACCCTAGACCAGGGGAACACTGAAGCTTTCTTT.

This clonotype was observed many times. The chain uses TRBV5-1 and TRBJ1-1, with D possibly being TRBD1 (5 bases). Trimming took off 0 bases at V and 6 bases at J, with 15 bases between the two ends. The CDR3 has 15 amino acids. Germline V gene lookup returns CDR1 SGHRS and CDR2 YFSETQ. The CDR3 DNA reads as TGCGCCAGCAGCTTGGCTGCGGTGCAGGGCGCTGAAGCTTTCTTT. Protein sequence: CASSLAAVQGAEAFF.

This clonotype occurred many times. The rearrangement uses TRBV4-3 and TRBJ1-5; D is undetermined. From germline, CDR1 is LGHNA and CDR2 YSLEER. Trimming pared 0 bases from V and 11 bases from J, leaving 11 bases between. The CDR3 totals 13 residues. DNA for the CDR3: TGCGCCAGCAGCCAAGATGGAGGCAAGGCCCAGCATTTT. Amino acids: CASSQDGGKAQHF.

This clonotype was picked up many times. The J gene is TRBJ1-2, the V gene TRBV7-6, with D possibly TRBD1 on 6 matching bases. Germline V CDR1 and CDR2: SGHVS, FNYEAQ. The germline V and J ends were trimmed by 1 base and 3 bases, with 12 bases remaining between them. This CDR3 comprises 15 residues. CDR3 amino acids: CASSLEPGTYYGYTF. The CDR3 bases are TGTGCCAGCAGCTTAGAGCCAGGGACATACTATGGCTACACCTTC.

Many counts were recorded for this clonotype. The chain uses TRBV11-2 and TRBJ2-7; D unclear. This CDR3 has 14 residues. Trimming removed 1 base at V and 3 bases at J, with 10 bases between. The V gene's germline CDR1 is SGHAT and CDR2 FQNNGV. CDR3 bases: TGTGCCAGCAGCTTAGTTAGCAGGAGCTACGAGCAGTACTTC. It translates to CASSLVSRSYEQYF.

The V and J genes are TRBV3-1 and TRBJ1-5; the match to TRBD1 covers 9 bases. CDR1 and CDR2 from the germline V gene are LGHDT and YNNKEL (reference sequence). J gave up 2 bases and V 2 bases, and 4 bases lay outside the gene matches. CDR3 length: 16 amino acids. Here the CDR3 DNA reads TGTGCCAGCAGCCAAACCCGGACAGGGGGCAATCAGCCCCAGCATTTT. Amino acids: CASSQTRTGGNQPQHF.

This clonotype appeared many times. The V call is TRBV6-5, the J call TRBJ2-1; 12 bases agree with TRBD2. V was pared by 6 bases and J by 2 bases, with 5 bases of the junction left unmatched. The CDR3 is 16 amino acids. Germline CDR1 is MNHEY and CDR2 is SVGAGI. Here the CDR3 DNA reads TGTGCCAGCAGGTCTAGCGGGGGGGTTGCCTACAATGAGCAGTTCTTC. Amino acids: CASRSSGGVAYNEQFF.

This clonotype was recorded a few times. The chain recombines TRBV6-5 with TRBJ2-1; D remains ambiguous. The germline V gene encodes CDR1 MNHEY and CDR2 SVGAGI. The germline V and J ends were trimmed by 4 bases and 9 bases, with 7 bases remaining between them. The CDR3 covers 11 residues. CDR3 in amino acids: CASSFASEQFF. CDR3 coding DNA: TGTGCCAGCAGTTTTGCGAGTGAGCAGTTCTTC.

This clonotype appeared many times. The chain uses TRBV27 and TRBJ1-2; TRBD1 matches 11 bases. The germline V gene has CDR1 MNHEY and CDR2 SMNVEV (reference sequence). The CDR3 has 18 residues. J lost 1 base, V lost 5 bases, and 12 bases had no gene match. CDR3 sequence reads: CASSHLLRTGGNNYGYTF. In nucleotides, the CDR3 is TGTGCCAGCAGTCACTTACTGAGGACAGGGGGCAATAACTATGGCTACACCTTC.

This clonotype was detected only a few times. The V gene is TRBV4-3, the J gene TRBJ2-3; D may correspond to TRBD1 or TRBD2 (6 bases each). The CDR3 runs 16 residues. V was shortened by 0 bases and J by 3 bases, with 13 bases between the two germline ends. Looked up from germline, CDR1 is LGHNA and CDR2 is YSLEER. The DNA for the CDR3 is TGCGCCAGCAGCCAAGATCCCAGGGGAGGTACAGATACGCAGTATTTT. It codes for CASSQDPRGGTDTQYF.